This TCR beta chain was recorded in a study of T cell responses to AZD1222 COVID-19 vaccine. Study-level results: White British people made up most donors, females outnumbered males, and clonal diversity was possibly underestimated.

A word on this clone: The antigen is unknown.

Looked up from germline, CDR1 is SGHRS and CDR2 is YFSETQ. The CDR3 is 17 amino acids. The ends were cut back, 4 bases at V and 4 bases at J, with 24 bases in the middle. The table came from immunoSEQ multiplex PCR; TCRdb's copy has only in-frame clones and leaves some out. Reported are about 140,000 clones; the ten largest clones contain under 2.5%. Specimen: peripheral blood. The chain joins TRBV5-1 to TRBJ2-7; tentatively, D is TRBD2 (6 bases). This receptor was identified in an adult in good health. This chain's CDR3 is CASSPRLDRLPDYEQYF. The CDR3 nucleotides read TGCGCCAGCAGCCCAAGACTAGACAGACTTCCCGATTACGAGCAGTACTTC.